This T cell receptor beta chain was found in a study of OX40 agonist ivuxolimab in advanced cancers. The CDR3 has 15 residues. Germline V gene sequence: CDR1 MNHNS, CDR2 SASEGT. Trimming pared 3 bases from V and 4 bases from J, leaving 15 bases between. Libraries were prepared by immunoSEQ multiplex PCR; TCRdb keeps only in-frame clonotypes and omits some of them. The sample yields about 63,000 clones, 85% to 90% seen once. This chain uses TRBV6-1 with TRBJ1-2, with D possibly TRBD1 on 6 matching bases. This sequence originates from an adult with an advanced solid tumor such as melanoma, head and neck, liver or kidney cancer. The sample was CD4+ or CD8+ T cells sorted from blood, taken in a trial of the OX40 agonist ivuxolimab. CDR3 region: CASSDRSRGPYGYTF. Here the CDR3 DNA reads TGTGCCAGCAGTGATCGGTCGCGGGGGCCCTATGGCTACACCTTC.